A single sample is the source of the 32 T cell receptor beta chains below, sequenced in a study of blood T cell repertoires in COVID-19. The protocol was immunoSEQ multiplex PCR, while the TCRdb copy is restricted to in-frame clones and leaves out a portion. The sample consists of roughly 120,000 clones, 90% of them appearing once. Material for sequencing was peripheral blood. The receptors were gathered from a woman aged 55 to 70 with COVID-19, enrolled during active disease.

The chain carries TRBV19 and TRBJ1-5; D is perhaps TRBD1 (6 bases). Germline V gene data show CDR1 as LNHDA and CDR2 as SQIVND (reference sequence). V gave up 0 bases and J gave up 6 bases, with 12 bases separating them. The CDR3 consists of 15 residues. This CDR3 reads CASSIDRGTGQPQHF. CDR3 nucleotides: TGTGCCAGTAGTATAGACAGGGGTACGGGTCAGCCCCAGCATTTT.

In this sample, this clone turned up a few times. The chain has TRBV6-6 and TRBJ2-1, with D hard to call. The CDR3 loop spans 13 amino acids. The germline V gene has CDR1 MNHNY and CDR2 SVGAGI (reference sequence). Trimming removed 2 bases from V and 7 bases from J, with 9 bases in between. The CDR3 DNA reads TGTGCCAGCAGTTACCCCACTAAGAATGAGCAGTTCTTC. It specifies CASSYPTKNEQFF.

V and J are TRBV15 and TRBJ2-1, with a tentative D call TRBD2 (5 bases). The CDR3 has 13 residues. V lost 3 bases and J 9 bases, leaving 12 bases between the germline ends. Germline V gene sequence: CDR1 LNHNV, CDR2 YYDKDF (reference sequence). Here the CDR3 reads CATSRDFSGEQFF. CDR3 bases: TGTGCCACCAGCAGGGACTTTTCGGGTGAGCAGTTCTTC. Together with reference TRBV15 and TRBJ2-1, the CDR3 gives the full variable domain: DAMVIQNPRYQVTQFGKPVTLSCSQTLNHNVMYWYQQKSSQAPKLLFHYYDKDFNNEADTPDNFQSRRPNTSFCFLDIRSPGLGDTAMYLCATSRDFSGEQFFGPGTRLTVL.

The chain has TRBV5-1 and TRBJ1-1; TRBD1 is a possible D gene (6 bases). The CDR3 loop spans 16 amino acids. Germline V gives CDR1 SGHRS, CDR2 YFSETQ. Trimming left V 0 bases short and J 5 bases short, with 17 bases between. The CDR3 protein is CASSLAEGTGWTEAFF. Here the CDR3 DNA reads TGCGCCAGCAGCTTGGCCGAGGGTACAGGGTGGACTGAAGCTTTCTTT. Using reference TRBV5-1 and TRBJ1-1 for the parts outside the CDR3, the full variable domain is KAGVTQTPRYLIKTRGQQVTLSCSPISGHRSVSWYQQTPGQGLQFLFEYFSETQRNKGNFPGRFSGRQFSNSRSEMNVSTLELGDSALYLCASSLAEGTGWTEAFFGQGTRLTVV.

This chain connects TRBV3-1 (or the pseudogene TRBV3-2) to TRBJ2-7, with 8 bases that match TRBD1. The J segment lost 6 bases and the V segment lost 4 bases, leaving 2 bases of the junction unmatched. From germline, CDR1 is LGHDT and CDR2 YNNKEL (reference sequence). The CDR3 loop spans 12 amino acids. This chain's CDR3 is CASSPDRAEQYF. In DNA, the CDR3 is TGTGCCAGCAGCCCGGACAGGGCCGAGCAGTACTTC.

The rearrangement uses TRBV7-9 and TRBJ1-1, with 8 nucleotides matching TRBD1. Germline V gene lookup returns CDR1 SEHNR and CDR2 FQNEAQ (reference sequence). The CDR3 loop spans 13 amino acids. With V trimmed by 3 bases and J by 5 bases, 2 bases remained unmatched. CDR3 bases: TGTGCCAGCAGCTTCGGGGACAGGACTGAAGCTTTCTTT. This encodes CASSFGDRTEAFF.

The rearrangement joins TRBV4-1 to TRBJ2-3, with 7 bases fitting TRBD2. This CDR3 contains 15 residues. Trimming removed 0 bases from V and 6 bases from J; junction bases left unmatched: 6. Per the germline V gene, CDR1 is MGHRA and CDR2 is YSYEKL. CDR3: CASSQDTGGPDTQYF. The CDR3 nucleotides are TGCGCCAGCAGCCAAGATACGGGGGGTCCGGATACGCAGTATTTT.

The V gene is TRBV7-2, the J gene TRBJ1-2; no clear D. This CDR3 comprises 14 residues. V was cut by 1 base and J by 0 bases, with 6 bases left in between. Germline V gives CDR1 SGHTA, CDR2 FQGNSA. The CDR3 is CASSLGTANYGYTF. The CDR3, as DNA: TGTGCCAGCAGCTTAGGTACGGCTAACTATGGCTACACCTTC.

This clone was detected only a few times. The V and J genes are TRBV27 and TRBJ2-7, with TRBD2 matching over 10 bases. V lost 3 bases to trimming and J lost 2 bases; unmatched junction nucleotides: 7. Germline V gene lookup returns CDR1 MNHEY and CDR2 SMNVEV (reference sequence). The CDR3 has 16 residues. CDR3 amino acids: CASSFRTSGDTYEQYF. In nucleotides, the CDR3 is TGTGCCAGCAGTTTTAGAACTAGCGGGGACACCTACGAGCAGTACTTC.

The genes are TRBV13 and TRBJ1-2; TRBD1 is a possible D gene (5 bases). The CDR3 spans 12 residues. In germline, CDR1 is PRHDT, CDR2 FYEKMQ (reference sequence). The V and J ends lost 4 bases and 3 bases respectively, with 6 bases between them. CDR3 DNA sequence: TGTGCCAGCAGCTCGACAGACTATGGCTACACCTTC. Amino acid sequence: CASSSTDYGYTF.

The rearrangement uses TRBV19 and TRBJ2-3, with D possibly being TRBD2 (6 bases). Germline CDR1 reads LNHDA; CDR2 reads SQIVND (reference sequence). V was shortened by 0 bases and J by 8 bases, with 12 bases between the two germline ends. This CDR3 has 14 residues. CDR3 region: CASSIDGGRGTQYF. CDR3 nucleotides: TGTGCCAGTAGTATAGATGGCGGGCGGGGTACGCAGTATTTT.

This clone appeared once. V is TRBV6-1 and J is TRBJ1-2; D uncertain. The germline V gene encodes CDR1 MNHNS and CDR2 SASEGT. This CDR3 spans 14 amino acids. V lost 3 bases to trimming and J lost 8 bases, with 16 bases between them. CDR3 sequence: CASSDIIGGRGYTF. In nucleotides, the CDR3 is TGTGCCAGCAGTGATATAATAGGAGGTCGGGGCTACACCTTC.

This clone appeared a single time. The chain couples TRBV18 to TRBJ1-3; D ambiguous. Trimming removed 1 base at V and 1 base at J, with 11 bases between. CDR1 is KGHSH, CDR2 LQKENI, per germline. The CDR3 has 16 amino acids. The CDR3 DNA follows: TGTGCCAGCTCACCACTCGGGGTTTCGTCTGGAAACACCATATATTTT. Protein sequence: CASSPLGVSSGNTIYF.

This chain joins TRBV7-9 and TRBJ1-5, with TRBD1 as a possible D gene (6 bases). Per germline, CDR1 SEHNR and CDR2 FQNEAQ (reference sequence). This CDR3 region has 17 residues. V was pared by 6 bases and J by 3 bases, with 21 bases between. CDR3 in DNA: TGTGCCAGCAGTACCGGGTCCAAAGGGGGGGACAATCAGCCCCAGCATTTT. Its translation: CASSTGSKGGDNQPQHF.

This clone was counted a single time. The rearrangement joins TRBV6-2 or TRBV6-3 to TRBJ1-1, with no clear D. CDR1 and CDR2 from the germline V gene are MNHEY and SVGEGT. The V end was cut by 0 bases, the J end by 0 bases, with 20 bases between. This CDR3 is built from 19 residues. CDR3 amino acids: CASSYSQIVRQQLNTEAFF. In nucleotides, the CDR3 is TGTGCCAGCAGTTACTCGCAAATTGTGAGGCAGCAGCTGAACACTGAAGCTTTCTTT.

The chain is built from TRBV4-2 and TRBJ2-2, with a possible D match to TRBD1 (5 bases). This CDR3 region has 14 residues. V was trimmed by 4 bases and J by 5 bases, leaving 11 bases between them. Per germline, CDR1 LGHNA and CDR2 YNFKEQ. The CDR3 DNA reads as TGTGCCAGCAGCCCGACAGTGCCAACCGGGGAGCTGTTTTTT. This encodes CASSPTVPTGELFF.

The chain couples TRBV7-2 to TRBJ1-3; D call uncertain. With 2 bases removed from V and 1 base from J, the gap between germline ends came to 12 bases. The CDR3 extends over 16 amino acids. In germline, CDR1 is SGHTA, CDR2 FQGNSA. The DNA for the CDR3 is TGTGCCAGCAGCTTAATGCACGGGGTGTCTGGAAACACCATATATTTT. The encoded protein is CASSLMHGVSGNTIYF.

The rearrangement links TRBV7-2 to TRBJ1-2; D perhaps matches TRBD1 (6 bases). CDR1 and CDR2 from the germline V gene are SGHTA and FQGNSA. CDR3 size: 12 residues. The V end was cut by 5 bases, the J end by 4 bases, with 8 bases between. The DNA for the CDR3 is TGTGCCAGCAGCAAGGACAGCTATGGCTACACCTTC. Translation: CASSKDSYGYTF.

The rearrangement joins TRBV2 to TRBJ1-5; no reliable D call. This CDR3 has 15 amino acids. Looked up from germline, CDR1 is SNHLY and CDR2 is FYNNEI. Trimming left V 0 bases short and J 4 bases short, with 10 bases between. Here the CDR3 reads CASSEAKPWNQPQHF. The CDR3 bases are TGTGCCAGCAGTGAAGCGAAGCCGTGGAATCAGCCCCAGCATTTT.

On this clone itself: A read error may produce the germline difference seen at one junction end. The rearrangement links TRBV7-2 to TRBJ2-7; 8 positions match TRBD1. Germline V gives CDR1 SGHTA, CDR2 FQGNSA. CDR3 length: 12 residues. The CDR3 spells CASRSTGGVRIF. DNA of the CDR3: TGTGCCAGCAGATCTACAGGGGGTGTACGAATTTTC.

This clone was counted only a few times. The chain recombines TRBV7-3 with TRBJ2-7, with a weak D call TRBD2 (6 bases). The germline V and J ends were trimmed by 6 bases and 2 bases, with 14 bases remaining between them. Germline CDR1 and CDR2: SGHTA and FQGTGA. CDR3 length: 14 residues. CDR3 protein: CASSPQPGAYEQYF. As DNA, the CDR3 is TGTGCCAGCAGTCCCCAACCGGGAGCCTACGAGCAGTACTTC.

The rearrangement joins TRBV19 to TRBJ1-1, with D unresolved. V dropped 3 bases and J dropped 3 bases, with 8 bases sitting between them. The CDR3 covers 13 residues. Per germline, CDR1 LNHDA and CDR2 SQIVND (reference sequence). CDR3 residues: CASSISRDTEAFF. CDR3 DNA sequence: TGTGCCAGTAGTATTTCGAGGGACACTGAAGCTTTCTTT.

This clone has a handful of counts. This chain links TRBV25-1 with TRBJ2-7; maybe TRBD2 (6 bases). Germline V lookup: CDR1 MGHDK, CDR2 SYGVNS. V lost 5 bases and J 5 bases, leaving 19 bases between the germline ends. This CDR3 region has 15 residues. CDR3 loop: CASSSRGVKGNEQYF. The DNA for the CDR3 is TGTGCCAGCAGTTCTCGCGGGGTCAAAGGAAACGAGCAGTACTTC.

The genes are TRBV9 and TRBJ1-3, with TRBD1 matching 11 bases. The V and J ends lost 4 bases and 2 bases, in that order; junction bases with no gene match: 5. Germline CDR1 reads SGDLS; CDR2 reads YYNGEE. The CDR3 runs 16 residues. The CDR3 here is CASSLTGQGAGNTIYF. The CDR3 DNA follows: TGTGCCAGCAGCCTGACGGGACAGGGGGCTGGAAACACCATATATTTT.

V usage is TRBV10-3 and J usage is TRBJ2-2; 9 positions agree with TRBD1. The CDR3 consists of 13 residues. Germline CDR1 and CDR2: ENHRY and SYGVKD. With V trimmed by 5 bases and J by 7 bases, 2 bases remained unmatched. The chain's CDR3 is CAISRQGGGELFF. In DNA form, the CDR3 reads TGTGCCATCAGTAGACAGGGGGGCGGGGAGCTGTTTTTT.

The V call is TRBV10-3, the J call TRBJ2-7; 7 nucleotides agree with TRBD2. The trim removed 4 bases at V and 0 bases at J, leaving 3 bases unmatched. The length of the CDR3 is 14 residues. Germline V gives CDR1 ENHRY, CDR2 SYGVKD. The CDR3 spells CAISVRGDSYEQYF. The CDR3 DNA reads TGTGCCATCAGTGTACGGGGGGACTCCTACGAGCAGTACTTC.

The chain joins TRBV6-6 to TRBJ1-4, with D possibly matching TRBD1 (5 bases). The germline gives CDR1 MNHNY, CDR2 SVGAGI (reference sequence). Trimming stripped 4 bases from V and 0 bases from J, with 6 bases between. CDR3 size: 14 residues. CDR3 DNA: TGTGCCAGCAGTTTACAGGCAACTAATGAAAAACTGTTTTTT. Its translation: CASSLQATNEKLFF.

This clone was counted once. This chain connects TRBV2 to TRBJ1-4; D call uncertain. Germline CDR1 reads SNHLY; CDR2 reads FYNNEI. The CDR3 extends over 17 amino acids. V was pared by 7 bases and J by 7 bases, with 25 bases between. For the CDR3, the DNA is TGTGCCAGCACTTTGCGGGGTAGCGGAGCGGCGGGTGAAAAACTGTTTTTT. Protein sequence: CASTLRGSGAAGEKLFF. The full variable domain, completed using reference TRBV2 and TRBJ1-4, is EPEVTQTPSHQVTQMGQEVILRCVPISNHLYFYWYRQILGQKVEFLVSFYNNEISEKSEIFDDQFSVERPDGSNFTLKIRSTKLEDSAMYFCASTLRGSGAAGEKLFFGSGTQLSVL.

The CDR3 is CASSHQGVGTDTQYF. CDR3 nucleotide sequence: TGTGCCAGCAGCCATCAGGGTGTTGGCACAGATACGCAGTATTTT. The chain employs TRBV14 and TRBJ2-3, with D possibly being TRBD1 (5 bases). Germline CDR1 SGHDN, CDR2 FVKESK. V was pared by 3 bases and J by 1 base, with 11 bases between. This CDR3 is 15 amino acids long.

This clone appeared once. CDR3 in amino acids: CASSLGVSNEQYF. Written as DNA, the CDR3 is TGTGCCAGCAGTTTAGGGGTTAGCAACGAGCAGTACTTC. The rearrangement joins TRBV12-3 or TRBV12-4 to TRBJ2-7, with D unclear. The ends were cut back, 1 base at V and 5 bases at J, with 9 bases in the middle. The length of the CDR3 is 13 residues.

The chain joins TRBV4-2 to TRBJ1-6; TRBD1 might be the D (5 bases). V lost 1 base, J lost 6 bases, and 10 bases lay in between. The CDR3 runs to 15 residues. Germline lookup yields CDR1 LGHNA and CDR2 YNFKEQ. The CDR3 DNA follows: TGTGCCAGCAGCCAAGTACAGGTGGTTAATTCACCCCTCCACTTT. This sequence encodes CASSQVQVVNSPLHF.

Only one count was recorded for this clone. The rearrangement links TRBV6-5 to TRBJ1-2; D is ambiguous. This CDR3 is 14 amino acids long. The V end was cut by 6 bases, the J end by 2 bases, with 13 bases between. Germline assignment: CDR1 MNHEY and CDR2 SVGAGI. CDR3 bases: TGTGCCAGCAGAGATGGTAACAAGAACTATGGCTACACCTTC. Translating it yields CASRDGNKNYGYTF.